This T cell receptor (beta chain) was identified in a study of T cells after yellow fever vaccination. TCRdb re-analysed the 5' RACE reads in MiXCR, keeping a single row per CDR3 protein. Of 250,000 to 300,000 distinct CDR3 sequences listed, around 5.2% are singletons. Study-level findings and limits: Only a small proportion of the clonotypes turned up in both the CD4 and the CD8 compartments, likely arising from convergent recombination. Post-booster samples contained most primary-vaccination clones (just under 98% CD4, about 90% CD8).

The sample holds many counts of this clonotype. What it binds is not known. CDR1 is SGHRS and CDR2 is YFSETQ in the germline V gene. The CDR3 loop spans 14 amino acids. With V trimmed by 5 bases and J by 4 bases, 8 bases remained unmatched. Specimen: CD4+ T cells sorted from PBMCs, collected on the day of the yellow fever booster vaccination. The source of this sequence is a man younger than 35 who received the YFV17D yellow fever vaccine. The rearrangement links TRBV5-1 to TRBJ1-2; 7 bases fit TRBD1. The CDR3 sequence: CASRQQGRSYGYTF. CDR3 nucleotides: TGCGCCAGCAGGCAACAGGGGAGGTCCTATGGCTACACCTTC.